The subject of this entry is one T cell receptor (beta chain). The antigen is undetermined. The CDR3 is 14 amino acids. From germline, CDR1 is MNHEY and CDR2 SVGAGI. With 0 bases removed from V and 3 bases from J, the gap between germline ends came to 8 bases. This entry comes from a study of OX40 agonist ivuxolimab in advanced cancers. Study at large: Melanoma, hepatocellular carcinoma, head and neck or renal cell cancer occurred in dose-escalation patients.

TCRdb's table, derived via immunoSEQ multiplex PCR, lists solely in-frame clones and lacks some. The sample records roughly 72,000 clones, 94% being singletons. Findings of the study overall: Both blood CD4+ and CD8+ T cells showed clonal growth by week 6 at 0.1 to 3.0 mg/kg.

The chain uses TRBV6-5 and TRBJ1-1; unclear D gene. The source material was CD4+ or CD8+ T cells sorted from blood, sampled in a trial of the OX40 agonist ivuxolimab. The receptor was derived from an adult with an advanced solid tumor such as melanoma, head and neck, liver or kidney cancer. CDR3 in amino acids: CASSYSGAYTEAFF. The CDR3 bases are TGTGCCAGCAGTTACTCGGGAGCGTACACTGAAGCTTTCTTT.